This T cell receptor beta chain was identified in a study of blood T cells in healthy people across ages. Findings and caveats of the study: Because sorting was not performed, PBMCs prevented conclusive naive versus antigen-experienced comparison. Measured against age, TCR beta diversity per million T cells decreased in a roughly linear manner.

On this clonotype itself: Its specificity is not known.

The length of the CDR3 is 15 residues. V lost 4 bases and J lost 5; bases outside the gene matches: 9. The germline CDR1 and CDR2 sequences are MNHNS and SASEGT. Combining a sample-barcoded 5' primer with a J-beta primer mix, a second PCR ran for roughly 7 to 12 cycles. MiXCR, applied by TCRdb to the 5' RACE reads, yields one record per CDR3 protein. The top ten clones hold about an eighth of a sample with 800,000 to 1,000,000 distinct CDR3 sequences, around 48% of them seen once. Sequenced sample: blood. The sequence derives from a man aged 25-45 years in good health. The chain employs TRBV6-1 and TRBJ2-7, with 9 positions matching TRBD1. CDR3 coding DNA: TGTGCCAGCAGTGGAACCGGGACAGGGTCCCACGAGCAGTACTTC. Its translation is CASSGTGTGSHEQYF.